This TCR beta chain appears in the sequencing data of a study of regulatory T cells in long-lasting Graves disease. Time point described: newly diagnosed GD, antithyroid drugs for less than 3 months. Construction of the TCR library relied on RNA isolated from PBMCs. This clonotype was recorded at least ten times. Its antigen is undetermined. Library construction for TCR beta used iRepertoire HTBI primers and Arm-PCR of CDR3 regions. Each CDR3 protein is one row after TCRdb ran MiXCR on the multiplex PCR reads. Counted here are 400,000 to 550,000 distinct CDR3 sequences, about 16% occurring once; the ten biggest clones make up approximately 12%. V trimming: 4 bases; J trimming: 4 bases; junction bases outside the gene matches: 9. Germline assignment: CDR1 SGHDN and CDR2 FVKESK. The CDR3 sequence is 15 residues long. Broader study findings: Newly diagnosed patients had higher TCR diversity than persistent Graves' patients did. Public clonotype sharing was higher in persistent than newly diagnosed patients.

These data also formed part of another study, on T cells in Graves' hyperthyroidism and ophthalmopathy. That investigation notes: The primer set for the first-round RT-PCR of the TCR CDR3 was HTBI. Blood also contained most expanded thyroid clonotypes above 0.001.

The sequencing used peripheral blood mononuclear cells (PBMCs), collected at new diagnosis, from a patient treated with antithyroid drugs. The TCR sequence derives from a young woman with Graves disease. J is TRBJ2-5 and V is TRBV14; 7 bases fit TRBD2. CDR3 bases: TGTGCCAGCAGCCCACCCCCGGGGGGTTTAGAGACCCAGTACTTC. Protein: CASSPPPGGLETQYF. Complete variable domain (other parts from reference TRBV14 and TRBJ2-5): EAGVTQFPSHSVIEKGQTVTLRCDPISGHDNLYWYRRVMGKEIKFLLHFVKESKQDESGMPNNRFLAERTGGTYSTLKVQPAELEDSGVYFCASSPPPGGLETQYFGPGTRLLVL.